This passage covers 17 T cell receptor beta chains from one sample sequenced in a study of CD8 T cells in Susac syndrome. After extraction with the RNeasy kit, about 0.5 to 1 ug of the RNA was reverse transcribed using random hexamers. From the immunoSEQ multiplex PCR reads, TCRdb called clonotypes with MiXCR, one entry per CDR3 protein. The profile shows roughly 180,000 distinct CDR3 sequences, around 94% of them singletons. Material: CD4+ T cells from PBMCs. These receptors originate from a human donor with Susac syndrome.

This clonotype has only one observation. The genes are TRBV9 and TRBJ2-3, with 8 positions matching TRBD2. Trimming at V came to 2 bases and at J to 11 bases, leaving 10 bases not matched to a gene. Germline CDR1 and CDR2: SGDLS and YYNGEE. This CDR3 has 14 residues. As DNA, the CDR3 is TGTGCCAGCAGCGTGCAAGCGGGGGCCTACGGGCAGTATTTT. Translation gives CASSVQAGAYGQYF.

The chain combines TRBV28 with TRBJ2-2, with D possibly TRBD1 on 6 matching bases. This CDR3 is built from 16 residues. The V end was cut by 6 bases, the J end by 1 base, with 15 bases between. The germline CDR1 and CDR2 sequences are MDHEN and SYDVKM. CDR3 DNA sequence: TGTGCCAGCAGCCCTCCACAGGGTTGGAACACCGGGGAGCTGTTTTTT. Translation: CASSPPQGWNTGELFF.

The rearrangement uses TRBV19 and TRBJ2-3, with 7 bases lining up with TRBD1. With 10 bases clipped from V and 2 bases from J, the junction kept 6 bases outside the gene matches. CDR1 and CDR2 from the germline V gene are LNHDA and SQIVND (reference sequence). The CDR3 length is 13 residues. Here the CDR3 reads CATKTGSTDTQYF. The DNA for the CDR3 is TGTGCCACCAAGACAGGGTCCACAGATACGCAGTATTTT. Using reference TRBV19 and TRBJ2-3 for the parts outside the CDR3, the full variable domain is DGGITQSPKYLFRKEGQNVTLSCEQNLNHDAMYWYRQDPGQGLRLIYYSQIVNDFQKGDIAEGYSVSREKKESFPLTVTSAQKNPTAFYLCATKTGSTDTQYFGPGTRLTVL.

The rearrangement uses TRBV7-9 and TRBJ1-2; TRBD1 matches at 12 bases. The V segment lost 10 bases and the J segment 3 bases; nucleotides outside the gene matches: 6. Germline V lookup: CDR1 SEHNR, CDR2 FQNEAQ (reference sequence). The CDR3 has 14 residues. The CDR3 loop reads CATLGDRGHYGYTF. The CDR3 nucleotides are TGTGCCACCCTCGGGGACAGGGGGCACTATGGCTACACCTTC. Drawing the rest from reference TRBV7-9 and TRBJ1-2, the complete variable domain is DTGVSQNPRHKITKRGQNVTFRCDPISEHNRLYWYRQTLGQGPEFLTYFQNEAQLEKSRLLSDRFSAERPKGSFSTLEIQRTEQGDSAMYLCATLGDRGHYGYTFGSGTRLTVV.

The chain employs TRBV5-1 and TRBJ2-3; tentative D call: TRBD1 (6 bases). This CDR3 is built from 14 residues. Germline V gene sequence: CDR1 SGHRS, CDR2 YFSETQ. V lost 0 bases to trimming and J lost 3 bases, with 8 bases between them. CDR3 loop: CASSLDRVTDTQYF. Here the CDR3 DNA reads TGCGCCAGCAGCTTGGACAGGGTAACAGATACGCAGTATTTT.

This clonotype was seen a handful of times. V gene TRBV7-6 combines with J gene TRBJ2-5; D may be TRBD1 (6 bases). This CDR3 contains 13 residues. Germline V gives CDR1 SGHVS, CDR2 FNYEAQ. Between the trimmed V and J ends, which lost 4 bases and 3 bases, there was a span of 9 bases. The CDR3 reads CASSCRDKETQYF. DNA of the CDR3: TGTGCCAGCAGCTGCCGGGACAAAGAGACCCAGTACTTC. The full variable domain, rest sourced from reference TRBV7-6 and TRBJ2-5, is GAGVSQSPRYKVTKRGQDVALRCDPISGHVSLYWYRQALGQGPEFLTYFNYEAQQDKSGLPNDRFSAERPEGSISTLTIQRTEQRDSAMYRCASSCRDKETQYFGPGTRLLVL.

The V call is TRBV19, the J call TRBJ2-2; D is ambiguous. This CDR3 contains 14 residues. V was cut by 0 bases and J by 0 bases, with 2 bases left in between. Germline values: CDR1 LNHDA, CDR2 SQIVND (reference sequence). The CDR3 DNA reads as TGTGCCAGTAGTATAGATGCGAACACCGGGGAGCTGTTTTTT. Translating gives CASSIDANTGELFF.

The chain links TRBV29-1 to TRBJ1-4; TRBD1 is a possible D gene (6 bases). Looked up from germline, CDR1 is SQVTM and CDR2 is ANQGSEA. V was pared by 5 bases and J by 4 bases, with 11 bases between. The CDR3 has 13 residues. CDR3 DNA sequence: TGCAGCGTTTTACAGGGAAGTAATGAAAAACTGTTTTTT. Translation gives CSVLQGSNEKLFF.

The chain uses TRBV6-2 or TRBV6-3 and TRBJ1-5, with D uncertain. The CDR3 has 13 amino acids. Trimming shortened V by 8 bases and J by 1 base, and 9 bases separated the two germline ends. Germline loops: CDR1 MNHEY, CDR2 SVGEGT. The CDR3 DNA sequence: TGTGCCAGCGGACGGTTGAGCAATCAGCCCCAGCATTTT. Encoded protein: CASGRLSNQPQHF.

V and J are TRBV20-1 and TRBJ2-2; TRBD2 agrees at 11 bases. Germline V gene data show CDR1 as DFQATT and CDR2 as SNEGSKA (reference sequence). The CDR3 extends over 15 amino acids. Trimming took 5 bases from V and 7 from J; bases not matched to a gene: 9. The CDR3 is CSARTSGGHGGELFF. As DNA, the CDR3 is TGCAGTGCTCGCACTAGCGGGGGCCACGGCGGGGAGCTGTTTTTT.

The chain has TRBV20-1 and TRBJ1-2; 7 bases are shared with TRBD1. The CDR3 consists of 15 residues. Germline loops: CDR1 DFQATT, CDR2 SNEGSKA (reference sequence). Trimming took 3 bases from V and 2 from J; bases not matched to a gene: 9. This CDR3 is CSASHSATGNYGYTF. Here the CDR3 DNA reads TGCAGTGCTAGCCATTCCGCGACAGGGAACTATGGCTACACCTTC.

The chain employs TRBV15 and TRBJ2-5; D possibly uses TRBD1 or TRBD2 (6 bases each). This CDR3 has 15 amino acids. Trimming left V 0 bases short and J 1 base short, with 9 bases between. Per germline, CDR1 LNHNV and CDR2 YYDKDF (reference sequence). The CDR3 protein is CATSREQGGQETQYF. CDR3 sequence (DNA): TGTGCCACCAGCAGAGAACAGGGAGGCCAAGAGACCCAGTACTTC.

The chain is built from TRBV19 and TRBJ2-5; D call uncertain. CDR3 length: 14 amino acids. V was shortened by 0 bases and J by 5 bases, with 10 bases between the two germline ends. CDR1 and CDR2 (germline): LNHDA, SQIVND (reference sequence). The CDR3, as DNA: TGTGCCAGTAGTATAGACGGCAGGTTCGAGACCCAGTACTTC. It translates to CASSIDGRFETQYF.

This clonotype has only a few counts. This sequence joins TRBV6-2 or TRBV6-3 and TRBJ2-3; 8 nucleotides match TRBD2. Trimming at V came to 8 bases and at J to 0 bases, leaving 4 bases not matched to a gene. Germline CDR1 MNHEY, CDR2 SVGEGT. CDR3 length equals 14 residues. CDR3 loop: CASSRGASTDTQYF. The CDR3 DNA sequence: TGTGCCAGCTCGCGGGGGGCTAGCACAGATACGCAGTATTTT.

The chain uses TRBV19 and TRBJ2-3; the match to TRBD2 covers 9 bases. The CDR3 runs 15 residues. V was clipped by 5 bases and J by 5 bases; unmatched bases: 8. CDR1 and CDR2 from the germline V gene are LNHDA and SQIVND (reference sequence). The CDR3 sequence: CASSDPGLAKDTQYF. The CDR3, as DNA: TGTGCCAGTAGTGACCCGGGACTAGCTAAAGATACGCAGTATTTT.

The V and J genes are TRBV29-1 and TRBJ1-1, with D hard to call. This CDR3 region has 13 residues. V lost 5 bases and J 1 base, leaving 11 bases between the germline ends. CDR1 is SQVTM, CDR2 ANQGSEA, per germline. The CDR3 nucleotides are TGCAGCGTTCGCCCGGACCCGAACACTGAAGCTTTCTTT. It is translated as CSVRPDPNTEAFF.

The chain combines TRBV11-1 with TRBJ2-7; 10 nucleotides align to TRBD1. The V gene end was trimmed by 6 bases and the J gene end by 2 bases; junction bases not matched to a gene: 7. The CDR3 extends over 15 amino acids. Per the germline V gene, CDR1 is SGHAT and CDR2 is FQDESV (reference sequence). CDR3 region: CASSRSGTGAYEQYF. In DNA, the CDR3 is TGTGCCAGCAGTCGCTCCGGGACAGGGGCCTACGAGCAGTACTTC.